Here is one TCR beta chain with its context. This sample was included in a study of T cells in Graves' hyperthyroidism and ophthalmopathy. Authors of the study amplified TCR beta CDR3 regions from RNA transcripts. The HTBI primer set was used in a first-round RT-PCR of the TCR CDR3. MiXCR, run by TCRdb on the multiplex PCR reads, gives a single entry per CDR3 protein. The profile shows under 700,000 distinct CDR3 sequences, approximately 15% of them singletons. The CDR3 is 15 amino acids. V shed 4 bases and J shed 6 bases, with 16 bases lying between them. Germline CDR1 is LGHNA and CDR2 is YSLEER. 10 ml of fresh peripheral blood supplied the PBMCs.

This receptor was obtained from a woman aged 18 to 35 with Graves' hyperthyroidism. This rearrangement joins TRBV4-3 to TRBJ1-5; D is possibly TRBD1 (6 bases). Sequencing was carried out using blood. CDR3 in DNA: TGCGCCAGCAGCCTCAACAGGGTAAGCGGTCAGCCCCAGCATTTT. It codes for CASSLNRVSGQPQHF.